These 5 T cell receptor beta chains originate from one sample sequenced in a study of beta chain features in type 1 diabetes. Study outcomes and limitations: Moderately but significantly shorter TCRB CDR3s were found in Type 1 diabetes patients in all four CD4+ subsets.

Every bit of the isolated RNA underwent reverse transcription, so sequencing read expressed TCRB transcripts. TCRdb's table, derived via immunoSEQ multiplex PCR, lists solely in-frame clones and lacks some. The table lists 120,000 or so clones, roughly a sixth of them singletons, with 2.6% in the top ten. Their target antigens are unknown. The sample comprised central memory CD4+ T cells from blood. These receptors were obtained from a man younger than 35 with type 1 diabetes.

The rearrangement joins TRBV19 to TRBJ1-4; D is unresolved. V was pared by 8 bases and J by 0 bases, with 10 bases between. The germline CDR1 and CDR2 sequences are LNHDA and SQIVND (reference sequence). The CDR3 runs to 14 residues. CDR3 coding DNA: TGTGCCAGTCGCCGGGAGGCAACTAATGAAAAACTGTTTTTT. This codes for CASRREATNEKLFF.

This clone was seen only a few times. The V gene is TRBV28, the J gene TRBJ2-5; tentative D call: TRBD1 (6 bases). The CDR3 spans 14 residues. Germline values: CDR1 MDHEN, CDR2 SYDVKM. Trimming left V 6 bases short and J 3 bases short, with 14 bases between. CDR3 nucleotides: TGTGCCAGCAGACCGAACAGGGCGGAAGAGACCCAGTACTTC. Encoded protein: CASRPNRAEETQYF.

This clone was detected many times. The chain couples TRBV7-3 to TRBJ1-6, with TRBD1 as a possible D gene (6 bases). The V gene's germline CDR1 is SGHTA and CDR2 FQGTGA. The CDR3 totals 17 residues. Trimming removed 4 bases from V and 0 bases from J, with 13 bases in between. CDR3: CASSSQGGGSYNSPLHF. CDR3 coding DNA: TGTGCCAGCAGCTCACAGGGAGGGGGCTCCTATAATTCACCCCTCCACTTT. Full variable domain (remainder filled in from reference TRBV7-3 and TRBJ1-6): GAGVSQTPSNKVTEKGKYVELRCDPISGHTALYWYRQSLGQGPEFLIYFQGTGAADDSGLPNDRFFAVRPEGSVSTLKIQRTERGDSAVYLCASSSQGGGSYNSPLHFGNGTRLTVT.

J is TRBJ2-1 and V is TRBV10-2; a weak D match, TRBD2 (5 bases). This CDR3 spans 12 amino acids. Germline V gene sequence: CDR1 WSHSY, CDR2 SAAADI. V lost 10 bases and J 3 bases, leaving 10 bases between the germline ends. CDR3 amino acids: CATHRDYNEQFF. The CDR3 bases are TGCGCCACCCACCGGGACTACAATGAGCAGTTCTTC.

This chain joins TRBV6-5 and TRBJ1-5, with TRBD1 matching over 7 bases. The ends lost 6 bases at V and 5 bases at J; junction bases unmatched: 4. The V gene's germline CDR1 is MNHEY and CDR2 SVGAGI. This CDR3 region has 13 residues. As DNA, the CDR3 is TGTGCCAGCAGCCCTCAGGGGGATCAGCCCCAGCATTTT. This encodes CASSPQGDQPQHF.